This T cell receptor (beta chain) is drawn from a study of T-cell memory formation after mild COVID-19. Overall study: The two donors had largely donor-specific TCR clusters.

V was cut by 3 bases and J by 2 bases, with 5 bases left in between. The CDR3 totals 14 residues. Germline V lookup: CDR1 MGHDK, CDR2 SYGVNS. TCRdb independently ran MiXCR on the 5' RACE reads; one entry per CDR3 protein. This table has about 350,000 distinct CDR3 sequences, around 27% appearing once. The chain combines TRBV25-1 with TRBJ2-6, with unresolved D. This sequence originates from an adult woman who had mild COVID-19 (a few samples of this study predate the infection). Cell type and time point are not known. Sequencing input: PBMCs or a T cell subset sorted from them (not recorded which). CDR3 amino acids: CASSDITGANVLTF. The CDR3 bases are TGTGCCAGCAGTGACATAACTGGGGCCAACGTCCTGACTTTC.